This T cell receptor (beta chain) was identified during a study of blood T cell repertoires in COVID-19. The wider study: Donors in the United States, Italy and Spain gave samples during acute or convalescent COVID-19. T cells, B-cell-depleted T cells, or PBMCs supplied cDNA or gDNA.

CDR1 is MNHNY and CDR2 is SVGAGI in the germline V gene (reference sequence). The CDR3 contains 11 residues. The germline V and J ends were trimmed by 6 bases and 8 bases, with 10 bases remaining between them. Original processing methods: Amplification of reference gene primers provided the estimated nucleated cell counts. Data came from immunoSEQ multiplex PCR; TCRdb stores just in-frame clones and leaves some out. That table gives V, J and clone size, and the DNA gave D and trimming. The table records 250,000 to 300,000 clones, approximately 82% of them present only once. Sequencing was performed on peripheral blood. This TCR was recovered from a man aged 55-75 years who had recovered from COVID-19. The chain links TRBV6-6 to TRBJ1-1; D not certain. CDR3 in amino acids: CASRAEFEAFF. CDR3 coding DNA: TGTGCCAGCAGGGCAGAATTCGAAGCTTTCTTT.